The rows below give T cell receptor beta chains drawn from one sample of a study of response to subunit inactivated influenza vaccine. TCRdb independently ran MiXCR on the RT-PCR reads; one entry per CDR3 protein. The data show under 200,000 distinct CDR3 sequences, about 12% seen once. This sample was shared with a second study, whose subject was T cells expressing NK-cell markers.

The sample consisted of CD8+ T cells sorted from PBMCs, taken 11 to 12 days after vaccination. These receptors originate from a man in his fifties who received an inactivated influenza vaccine. Each CDR3 is given without its conserved first and last residue. Clone size appears in some rows only: once, few, many, or a class for an expanded clone.

>many|TRBV7-9
ASSLGPLLGGYT
>-|TRBV6-5
ASSYGVANEKLF
>few|TRBV9
ASSVTSGAYTGELF
>-|TRBV29-1
SVEALGQSSYEQY
>many|TRBV7-9
ASSQPDRIQETQY
>-|TRBV27
ASSTPSGSIYEQY
>-|TRBV25-1
ASSETPGEQY
>-|TRBV12-3/TRBV12-4
ASRGLDQPQH
>few|TRBV28
ASSPDRVNYEQY
>few|TRBV6-1
ASIVMGQGDTQY
>-|TRBV6-5
ASSYSGTRGQETQY
>-|TRBV2
ASSVGGGAVYEQF
>-|TRBV12-2
ASHPSPGETQY
>-|TRBV28
ASSSRLRDNEQF
>few|TRBV4-3
ASSPHGGKYTGELF
>-|TRBV28
ASSGASPTEQY
>-|TRBV11-2
ASRYDRGLYEQY
>-|TRBV2
ASSDRAVLANYGYT
>-|TRBV19
ASSIVQGLYNEQF
>-|TRBV4-2
ASSPGVLGLLETQY
>-|TRBV11-2
ASSPYRGPLTEAF
>-|TRBV14
ASSQGQGFTGELF
>-|TRBV7-2
ASSSVGLAKETQY
>-|TRBV6-2/TRBV6-3
ASSYPAGSSYNEQF
>-|TRBV6-1
ASSTAMGGYEQY
>few|TRBV11-2
ASSTSSYEKLF
>many|TRBV12-3/TRBV12-4
ASSPGQGDANVLT